This entry lists 7 T cell receptor beta chains sequenced from one sample in a study of blood T cells in healthy people across ages. A second roughly 6 to 11 cycle PCR used barcoded and J-beta primers. TCRdb re-called the 5' RACE reads with MiXCR, one entry per CDR3 protein. The sample lists 1,100,000 or so distinct CDR3 sequences, 35% to 50% occurring once. Sequenced material: blood. All receptors derive from an older woman in good health.

The chain uses TRBV6-5 and TRBJ2-3, with D maybe TRBD2 (5 bases). The germline V gene has CDR1 MNHEY and CDR2 SVGAGI. V was shortened by 10 bases and J by 0 bases, with 17 bases between the two germline ends. This CDR3 has 15 amino acids. The CDR3 protein is CATSRRSSSTDTQYF. The CDR3, as DNA: TGTGCCACCTCCCGGAGGTCGTCTAGCACAGATACGCAGTATTTT.

This chain connects TRBV4-1 to TRBJ2-7; perhaps TRBD1 as D (6 bases). The CDR3 is 14 residues long. CDR1 and CDR2 (germline): MGHRA, YSYEKL. Trimming pared 3 bases from V and 4 bases from J, leaving 13 bases between. The chain's CDR3 is CASSQQQGPYEQYF. The CDR3 bases are TGCGCCAGCAGCCAGCAGCAGGGGCCGTACGAGCAGTACTTC.

There are many counts of this clonotype. V is TRBV3-1 and J is TRBJ2-2; D not certain. CDR3 length equals 14 residues. V was cut by 6 bases and J by 6 bases, with 14 bases left in between. Germline-derived CDR1 and CDR2 are LGHDT and YNNKEL (reference sequence). CDR3 loop: CASSFPERSGELFF. CDR3 DNA sequence: TGTGCCAGCAGTTTCCCAGAGCGATCCGGGGAGCTGTTTTTT. The whole variable domain, filled in from reference TRBV3-1 and TRBJ2-2, reads DTAVSQTPKYLVTQMGNDKSIKCEQNLGHDTMYWYKQDSKKFLKIMFSYNNKELIINETVPNRFSPKSPDKAHLNLHINSLELGDSAVYFCASSFPERSGELFFGEGSRLTVL.

In its sample, this clonotype was seen a few times. Just one base apart from a much larger clone, this may be a read error. This chain links TRBV3-1 with TRBJ1-2; D remains unclear. The CDR3 is 14 amino acids. The V gene's germline CDR1 is LGHDT and CDR2 YNNKEL (reference sequence). V was shortened by 3 bases and J by 7 bases, with 15 bases between the two germline ends. The CDR3 spells CASSHSDWGSGYTF. CDR3 sequence (DNA): TGTGCCAGCAGCCACTCAGATTGGGGATCTGGCTACACCTTC.

The V and J genes are TRBV21-1 and TRBJ2-5; the table's D call of TRBD2 was not tested on the DNA. TRBV21-1 is annotated as a pseudogene. CDR3 length: 16 amino acids. CDR3 residues: CASSTRTSGRAETQYF. The CDR3 DNA reads as TGTGCCAGCAGCACCAGGACTAGCGGGAGGGCCGAGACCCAGTACTTC.

This clonotype was counted ten times or more. This chain links TRBV20-1 with TRBJ2-1; D perhaps matches TRBD2 (6 bases). Trimming removed 2 bases at V and 0 bases at J, with 8 bases between. Germline CDR1 and CDR2: DFQATT and SNEGSKA (reference sequence). The CDR3 has 14 residues. The CDR3 sequence: CSARRESSYNEQFF. DNA for the CDR3: TGCAGTGCTAGACGGGAGAGCTCCTACAATGAGCAGTTCTTC.

The gene calls are TRBV5-1 and TRBJ2-5; possibly TRBD1 for D (5 bases). The CDR3 is 15 amino acids. V shed 4 bases and J shed 2 bases, with 15 bases lying between them. CDR1 is SGHRS and CDR2 is YFSETQ in the germline V gene. This chain's CDR3 is CASSLDITVQETQYF. In DNA form, the CDR3 reads TGCGCCAGCAGCCTGGACATAACAGTTCAAGAGACCCAGTACTTC.